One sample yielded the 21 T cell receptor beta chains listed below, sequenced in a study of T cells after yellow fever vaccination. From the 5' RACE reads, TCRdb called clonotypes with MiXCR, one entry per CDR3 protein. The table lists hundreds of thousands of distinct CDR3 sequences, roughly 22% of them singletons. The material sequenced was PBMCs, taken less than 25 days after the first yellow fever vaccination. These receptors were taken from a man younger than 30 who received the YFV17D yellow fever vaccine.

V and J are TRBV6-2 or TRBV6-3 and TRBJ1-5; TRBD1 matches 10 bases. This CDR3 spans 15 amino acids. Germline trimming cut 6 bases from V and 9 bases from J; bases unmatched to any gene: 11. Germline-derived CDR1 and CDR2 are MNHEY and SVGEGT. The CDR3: CASSLTGGAFRPQHF. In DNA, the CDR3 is TGTGCCAGCAGCCTGACAGGGGGCGCATTCCGGCCCCAGCATTTT.

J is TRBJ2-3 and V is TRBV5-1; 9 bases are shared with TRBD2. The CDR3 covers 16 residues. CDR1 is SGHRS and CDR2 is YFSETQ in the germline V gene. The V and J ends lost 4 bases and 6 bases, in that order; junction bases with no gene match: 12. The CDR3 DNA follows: TGCGCCAGCAGCCTCGGAGGCGGGGGGGCCGGGGATACGCAGTATTTT. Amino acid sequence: CASSLGGGGAGDTQYF.

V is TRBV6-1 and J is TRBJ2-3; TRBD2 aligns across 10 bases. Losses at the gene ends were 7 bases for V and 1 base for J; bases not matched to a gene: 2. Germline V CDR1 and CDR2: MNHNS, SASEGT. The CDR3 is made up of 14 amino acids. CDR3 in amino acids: CASTLAGGTDTQYF. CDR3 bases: TGTGCCAGCACTCTAGCGGGGGGCACAGATACGCAGTATTTT.

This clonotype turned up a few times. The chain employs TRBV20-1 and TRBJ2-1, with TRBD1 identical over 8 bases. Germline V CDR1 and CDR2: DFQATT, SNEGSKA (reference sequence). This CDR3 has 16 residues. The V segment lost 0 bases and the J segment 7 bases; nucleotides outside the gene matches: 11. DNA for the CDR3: TGCAGTGCTAGAGATGTGCGGCAGGGGGCTCAAAATGAGCAGTTCTTC. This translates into CSARDVRQGAQNEQFF.

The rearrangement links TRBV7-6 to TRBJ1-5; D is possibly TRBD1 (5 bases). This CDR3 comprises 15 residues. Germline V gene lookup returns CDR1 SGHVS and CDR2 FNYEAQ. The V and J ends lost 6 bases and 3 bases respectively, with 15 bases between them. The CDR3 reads CASSLGPGPNQPQHF. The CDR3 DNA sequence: TGTGCCAGCAGTCTGGGGCCGGGTCCCAATCAGCCCCAGCATTTT.

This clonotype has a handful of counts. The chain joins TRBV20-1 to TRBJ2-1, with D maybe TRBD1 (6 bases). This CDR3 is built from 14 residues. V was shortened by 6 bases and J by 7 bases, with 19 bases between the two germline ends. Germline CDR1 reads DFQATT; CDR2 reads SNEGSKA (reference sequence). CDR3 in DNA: TGCAGTGCCCCAACCTCCGGGACAAGAAATGAGCAGTTCTTC. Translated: CSAPTSGTRNEQFF.

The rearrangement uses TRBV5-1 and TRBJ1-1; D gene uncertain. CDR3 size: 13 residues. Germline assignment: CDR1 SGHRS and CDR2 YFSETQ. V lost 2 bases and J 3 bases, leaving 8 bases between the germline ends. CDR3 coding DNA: TGCGCCAGCAGCTTTGTGGTGGACACTGAAGCTTTCTTT. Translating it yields CASSFVVDTEAFF.

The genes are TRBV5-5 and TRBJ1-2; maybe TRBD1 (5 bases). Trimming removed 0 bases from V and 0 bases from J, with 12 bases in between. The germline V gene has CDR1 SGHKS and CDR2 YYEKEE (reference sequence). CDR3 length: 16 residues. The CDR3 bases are TGTGCCAGCAGCTTGGAGGCGGGGCCAGCTAACTATGGCTACACCTTC. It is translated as CASSLEAGPANYGYTF.

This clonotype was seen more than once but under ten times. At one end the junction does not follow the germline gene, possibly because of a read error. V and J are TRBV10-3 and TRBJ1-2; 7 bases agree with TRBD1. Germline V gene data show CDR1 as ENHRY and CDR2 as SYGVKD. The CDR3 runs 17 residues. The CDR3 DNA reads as TGTGCCATCAGTGAGTCGGTCGGGGGACAGCGGTCCTATGTCTACACCTTC. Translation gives CAISESVGGQRSYVYTF.

CDR3 DNA sequence: TGTGCCAGCAGGACACAGAACACTGAAGCTTTCTTT. This encodes CASRTQNTEAFF. V and J are TRBV6-1 and TRBJ1-1, with no clear D. CDR1 and CDR2 (germline): MNHNS, SASEGT. The CDR3 covers 12 residues. V was shortened by 6 bases and J by 1 base, with 6 bases between the two germline ends.

This CDR3 reads CASSEYGRADTQYF. The CDR3 nucleotides are TGTGCCAGCAGTGAATACGGCAGGGCAGATACGCAGTATTTT. The rearrangement uses TRBV25-1 and TRBJ2-3, with a tentative D call TRBD1 (5 bases). CDR1 is MGHDK and CDR2 is SYGVNS in the germline V gene. V lost 0 bases to trimming and J lost 4 bases, with 8 bases between them. CDR3 length: 14 amino acids.

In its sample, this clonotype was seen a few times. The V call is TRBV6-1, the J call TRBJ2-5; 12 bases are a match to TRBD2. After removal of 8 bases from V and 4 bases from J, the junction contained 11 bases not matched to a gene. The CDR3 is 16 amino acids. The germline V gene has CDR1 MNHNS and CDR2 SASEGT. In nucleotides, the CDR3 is TGTGCCAGCCCCCCTAGCGGGGGGGCGCAATCAGAGACCCAGTACTTC. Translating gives CASPPSGGAQSETQYF.

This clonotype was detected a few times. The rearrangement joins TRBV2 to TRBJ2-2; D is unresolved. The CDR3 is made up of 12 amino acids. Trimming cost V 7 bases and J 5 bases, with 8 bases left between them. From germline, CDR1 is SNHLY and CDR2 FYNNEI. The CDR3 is CASTKATGELFF. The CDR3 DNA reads TGTGCCAGCACCAAAGCGACCGGGGAGCTGTTTTTT.

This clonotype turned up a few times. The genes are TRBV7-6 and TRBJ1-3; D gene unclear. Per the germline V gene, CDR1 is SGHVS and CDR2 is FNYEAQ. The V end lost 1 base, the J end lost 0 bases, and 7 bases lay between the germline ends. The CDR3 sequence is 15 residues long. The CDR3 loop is CASSLEADSGNTIYF. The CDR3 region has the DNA TGTGCCAGCAGCTTAGAGGCAGACTCTGGAAACACCATATATTTT.

The CDR3 nucleotides read TGTGCCAGCAGCTGGGATAGCGGGGGGGCCCGAGAGACCCAGTACTTC. Translating it yields CASSWDSGGARETQYF. V usage is TRBV11-2 and J usage is TRBJ2-5; the match to TRBD2 covers 11 bases. Germline V gene sequence: CDR1 SGHAT, CDR2 FQNNGV. The V and J ends lost 4 bases and 4 bases, in that order; junction bases with no gene match: 8. The CDR3 contains 16 residues.

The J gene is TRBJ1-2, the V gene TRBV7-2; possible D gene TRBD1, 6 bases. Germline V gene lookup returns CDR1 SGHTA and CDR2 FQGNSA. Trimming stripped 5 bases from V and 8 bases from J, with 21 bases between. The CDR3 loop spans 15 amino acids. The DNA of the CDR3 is TGTGCCAGCAGCCTCACCGTGATCAGGGGCCGAGGCTACACCTTC. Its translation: CASSLTVIRGRGYTF.

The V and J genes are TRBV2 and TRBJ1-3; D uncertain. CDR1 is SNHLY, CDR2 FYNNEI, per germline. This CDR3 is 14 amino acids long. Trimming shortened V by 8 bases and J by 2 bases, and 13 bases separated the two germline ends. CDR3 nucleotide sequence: TGTGCCAGCCCGGGAGGGATTGCTGGAAACACCATATATTTT. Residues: CASPGGIAGNTIYF.

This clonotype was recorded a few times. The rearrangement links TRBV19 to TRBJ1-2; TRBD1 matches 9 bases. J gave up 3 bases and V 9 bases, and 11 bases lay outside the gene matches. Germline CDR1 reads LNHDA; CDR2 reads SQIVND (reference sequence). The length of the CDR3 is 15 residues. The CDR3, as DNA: TGTGCCAGCGCCCCGGGACAGGGACATGACTATGGCTACACCTTC. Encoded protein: CASAPGQGHDYGYTF.

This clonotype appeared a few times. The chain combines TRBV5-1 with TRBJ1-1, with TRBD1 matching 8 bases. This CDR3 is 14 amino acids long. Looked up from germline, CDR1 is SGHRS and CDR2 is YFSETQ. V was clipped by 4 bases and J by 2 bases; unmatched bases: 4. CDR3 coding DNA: TGCGCCAGCAGCAACAGGGGGTCAAACACTGAAGCTTTCTTT. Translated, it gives CASSNRGSNTEAFF.

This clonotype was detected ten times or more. CDR3 DNA: TGTGCCAGCAGCCGCATGAACACTGAAGCTTTCTTT. It codes for CASSRMNTEAFF. This sequence joins TRBV9 and TRBJ1-1, with no clear D. CDR3 length: 12 residues. V lost 4 bases, J lost 0 bases, and 4 bases lay in between. CDR1 and CDR2 from the germline V gene are SGDLS and YYNGEE.

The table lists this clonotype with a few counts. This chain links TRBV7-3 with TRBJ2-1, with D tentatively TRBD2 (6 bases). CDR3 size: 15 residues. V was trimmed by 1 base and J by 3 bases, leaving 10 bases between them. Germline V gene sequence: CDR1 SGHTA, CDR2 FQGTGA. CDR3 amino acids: CASSLMEGYYNEQFF. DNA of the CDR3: TGTGCCAGCAGCTTAATGGAGGGATACTACAATGAGCAGTTCTTC.